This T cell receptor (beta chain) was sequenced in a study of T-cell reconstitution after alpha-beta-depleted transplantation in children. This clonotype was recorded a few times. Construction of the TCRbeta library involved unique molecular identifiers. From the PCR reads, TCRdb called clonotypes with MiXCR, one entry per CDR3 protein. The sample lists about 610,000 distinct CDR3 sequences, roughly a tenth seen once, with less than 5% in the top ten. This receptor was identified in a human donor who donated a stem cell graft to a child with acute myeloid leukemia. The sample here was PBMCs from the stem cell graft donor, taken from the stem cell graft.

The CDR3, as DNA: TGCAGTGCTCAGGGACAGGGGGCGCTTGGCGGGCCAGATACGCAGTATTTT. It translates to CSAQGQGALGGPDTQYF. The rearrangement joins TRBV20-1 to TRBJ2-3, with 12 bases aligning to TRBD1. The germline V gene encodes CDR1 DFQATT and CDR2 SNEGSKA (reference sequence). There are 17 residues in the CDR3. Trimming removed 5 bases from V and 4 bases from J; junction bases left unmatched: 13.